Listed below are T cell receptor beta chains from one sample, sequenced in a study of T cells in localized non-small cell lung cancer. Some clones are missing from TCRdb's copy, which holds only in-frame ones; the method was immunoSEQ multiplex PCR. The sample carries around 7,500 clones, approximately 93% recorded once. The sequences come from peripheral blood, collected before any cancer treatment. All receptors derive from a woman aged 35-70 years with stage I lung adenocarcinoma. Each CDR3 is given with its conserved first and last residue. Each record gives: clone size, V gene, J gene, D gene, CDR3 DNA, CDR3 protein. The D gene is left open where the match is weak. Clone size appears in some rows only: once, few, many, or a class for an expanded clone.

clone size: NA; V gene: TRBV9; J gene: TRBJ2-3; D gene: TRBD2; CDR3 DNA: TGTGCCAGCAGCGTAGGGGCTAGCGGGGCCACCACAGATACGCAGTATTTT; CDR3 protein: CASSVGASGATTDTQYF
clone size: NA; V gene: TRBV2; J gene: TRBJ1-6; D gene: NA; CDR3 DNA: TGTGCCAGCAGCGACGGGGACGGACTTCGTAAAGGAGATTCACCCCTCCACTTT; CDR3 protein: CASSDGDGLRKGDSPLHF
clone size: NA; V gene: TRBV2; J gene: TRBJ2-7; D gene: TRBD1; CDR3 DNA: TGTGCCAGCAGCCTCCGGGACAGATACGAGCAGTACTTC; CDR3 protein: CASSLRDRYEQYF
clone size: once; V gene: TRBV29-1; J gene: TRBJ2-2; D gene: TRBD2; CDR3 DNA: TGCAGCGTCGGGTCCGGGACTAGCTACCCCGGGGAGCTGTTTTTT; CDR3 protein: CSVGSGTSYPGELFF
clone size: NA; V gene: TRBV7-2; J gene: TRBJ2-4; D gene: NA; CDR3 DNA: TGTGCCAGCAGCTTTAGGGGAGGTAGAGACATTCAGTACTTC; CDR3 protein: CASSFRGGRDIQYF
clone size: NA; V gene: TRBV6-9; J gene: TRBJ1-4; D gene: NA; CDR3 DNA: TGTGCCAGCAGTGGGGGACTCAACCCAAAACTGTTTTTT; CDR3 protein: CASSGGLNPKLFF
clone size: NA; V gene: TRBV10-1; J gene: TRBJ2-3; D gene: NA; CDR3 DNA: TGCGCCAGCTCCCCCGGGGGTAGCACAGATACGCAGTATTTT; CDR3 protein: CASSPGGSTDTQYF
clone size: NA; V gene: TRBV2; J gene: TRBJ1-1; D gene: NA; CDR3 DNA: TGTGCCGCATATGACCTGAACACTGAAGCTTTCTTT; CDR3 protein: CAAYDLNTEAFF
clone size: NA; V gene: TRBV7-9; J gene: TRBJ2-2; D gene: TRBD2; CDR3 DNA: TGTGCCAGCAGCTTGGTAGCGGGAGACACCGGGGAGCTGTTTTTT; CDR3 protein: CASSLVAGDTGELFF
clone size: NA; V gene: TRBV5-4; J gene: TRBJ2-3; D gene: TRBD2; CDR3 DNA: TGTGCCAGCAGCCTCCGGACTAGCGGGAGAACAGATACGCAGTATTTT; CDR3 protein: CASSLRTSGRTDTQYF
clone size: NA; V gene: TRBV5-1; J gene: TRBJ2-4; D gene: NA; CDR3 DNA: TGCGCCAGCAGCCAAATCCAAGCCAAAAACATTCAGTACTTC; CDR3 protein: CASSQIQAKNIQYF
clone size: NA; V gene: TRBV9; J gene: TRBJ1-5; D gene: NA; CDR3 DNA: TGTGCCAGCAGCGTAGGTTGGGGTAATCAGCCCCAGCATTTT; CDR3 protein: CASSVGWGNQPQHF
clone size: NA; V gene: TRBV10-3; J gene: TRBJ2-1; D gene: NA; CDR3 DNA: TGTGCCACCGAAGACCGTTCCAATGAGCAGTTCTTC; CDR3 protein: CATEDRSNEQFF